Reported below is one TCR beta chain. Germline lookup yields CDR1 MDHEN and CDR2 SYDVKM. The CDR3 has 13 residues. Trimming took 6 bases from V and 4 from J, leaving 13 bases between them. The data derive from a study of cytomegalovirus exposure and HLA in healthy donors. The PCR employed 60 Vbeta primers together with 13 Jbeta primers. TCRdb's copy holds only in-frame clones and misses some; the assay was immunoSEQ multiplex PCR. The sample yields roughly 150,000 clones, 70% to 80% seen once. V usage is TRBV28 and J usage is TRBJ2-7; D gene unclear. This sequence originates from a man aged 30-40 years in good health and CMV-seronegative. The source material was PBMCs. CDR3 DNA: TGTGCCAGCAGGGGTGCGGCGCTATACGAGCAGTACTTC. Protein sequence: CASRGAALYEQYF.